This T cell receptor (beta chain) was sequenced for a study of post-analysis software for immune sequencing data. Turning to the study itself: Some patients lacked subtype; others had relapsing-remitting, secondary progressive or progressive-relapsing disease.

General study findings and limits: When compared against controls, multiple sclerosis patients showed significantly lower normalized Chao1 diversity. Clustering by F measure revealed strong co-clustering among samples prepared together in one batch. Patients carried roughly 5 TRBV segments more frequently than controls did, and TRBV5-6, TRBV5-1 and TRBV20-1 were among them.

With respect to this clonotype: Antigen specificity is unknown.

The length of the CDR3 is 17 residues. Germline lookup yields CDR1 LGHNA and CDR2 YNFKEQ. The ends were cut back, 0 bases at V and 3 bases at J, with 14 bases in the middle. The library was made from cDNA and included unique molecular identifiers. T cells numbering roughly 1 to 10 million yielded 450,000 to 600,000 cDNA molecules. TCRdb fed the PCR reads into MiXCR, producing one record per CDR3 protein. The sample gives roughly 800,000 distinct CDR3 sequences, 35% to 55% of which show up once; 4.9% is in the top ten. The chain couples TRBV4-2 to TRBJ2-2, with a possible D match to TRBD2 (6 bases). Sequencing was performed on blood. This sequence was found in a girl aged 5-17 years with multiple sclerosis. The CDR3 bases are TGTGCCAGCAGCCAAGATTCAAGCGGGCCATACACCGGGGAGCTGTTTTTT. Translation: CASSQDSSGPYTGELFF.